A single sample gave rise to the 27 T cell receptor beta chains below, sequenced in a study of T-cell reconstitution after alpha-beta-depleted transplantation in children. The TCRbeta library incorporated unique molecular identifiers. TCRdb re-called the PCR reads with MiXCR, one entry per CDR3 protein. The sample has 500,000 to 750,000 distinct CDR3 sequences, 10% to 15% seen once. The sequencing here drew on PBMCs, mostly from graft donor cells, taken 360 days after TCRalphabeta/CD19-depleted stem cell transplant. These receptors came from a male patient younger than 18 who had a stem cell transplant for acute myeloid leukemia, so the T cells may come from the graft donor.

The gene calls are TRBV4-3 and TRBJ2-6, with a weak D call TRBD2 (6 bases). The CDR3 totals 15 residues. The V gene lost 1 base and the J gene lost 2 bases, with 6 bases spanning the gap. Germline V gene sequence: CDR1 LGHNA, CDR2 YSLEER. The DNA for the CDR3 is TGCGCCAGCAGCCAAGGGGGGGCTGGGGCCAACGTCCTGACTTTC. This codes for CASSQGGAGANVLTF.

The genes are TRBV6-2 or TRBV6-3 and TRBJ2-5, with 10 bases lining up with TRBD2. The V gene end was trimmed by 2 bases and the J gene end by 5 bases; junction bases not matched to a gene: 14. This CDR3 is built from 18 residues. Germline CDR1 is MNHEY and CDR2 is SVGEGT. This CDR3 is CASSYPVGAGGPPETQYF. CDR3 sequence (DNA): TGTGCCAGCAGTTACCCCGTTGGAGCGGGAGGGCCCCCGGAGACCCAGTACTTC.

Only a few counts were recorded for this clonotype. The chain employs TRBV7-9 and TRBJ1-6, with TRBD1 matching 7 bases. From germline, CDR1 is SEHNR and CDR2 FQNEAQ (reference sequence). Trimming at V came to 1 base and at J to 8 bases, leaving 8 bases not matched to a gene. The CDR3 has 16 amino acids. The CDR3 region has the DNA TGTGCCAGCAGCTTAGGCCCCAGGGGGACTCATTCACCCCTCCACTTT. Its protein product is CASSLGPRGTHSPLHF.

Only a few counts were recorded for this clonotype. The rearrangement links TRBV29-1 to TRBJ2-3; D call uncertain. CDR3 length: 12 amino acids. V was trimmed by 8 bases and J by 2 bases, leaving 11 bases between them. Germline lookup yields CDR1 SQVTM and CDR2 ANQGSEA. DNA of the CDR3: TGCAGCCTTGGTAGGGCCACAGATACGCAGTATTTT. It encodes CSLGRATDTQYF.

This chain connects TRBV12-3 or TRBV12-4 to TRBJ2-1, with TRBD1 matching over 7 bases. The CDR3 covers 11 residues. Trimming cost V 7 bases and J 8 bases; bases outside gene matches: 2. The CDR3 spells CASTQGDEQFF. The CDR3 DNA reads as TGTGCCAGCACCCAGGGGGATGAGCAGTTCTTC.

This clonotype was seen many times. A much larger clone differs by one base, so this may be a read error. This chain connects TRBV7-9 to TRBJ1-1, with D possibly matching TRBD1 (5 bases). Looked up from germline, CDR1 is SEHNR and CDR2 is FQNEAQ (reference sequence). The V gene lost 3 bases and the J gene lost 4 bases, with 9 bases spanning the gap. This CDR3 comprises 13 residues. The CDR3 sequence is CASSFGGSTEAFF. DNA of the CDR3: TGTGCCAGCAGCTTCGGGGGGAGCACTGAAGCTTTCTTT.

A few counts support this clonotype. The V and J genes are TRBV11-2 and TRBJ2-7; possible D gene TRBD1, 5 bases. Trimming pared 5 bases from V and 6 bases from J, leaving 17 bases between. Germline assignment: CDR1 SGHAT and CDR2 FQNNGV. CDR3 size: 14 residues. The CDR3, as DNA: TGTGCCAGCAGCCAGACCCCTGACAGATCCGAGCAGTACTTC. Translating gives CASSQTPDRSEQYF.

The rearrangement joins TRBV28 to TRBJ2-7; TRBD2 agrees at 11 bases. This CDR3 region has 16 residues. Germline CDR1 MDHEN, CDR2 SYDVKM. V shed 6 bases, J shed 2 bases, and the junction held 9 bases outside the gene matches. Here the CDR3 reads CASRRPGLADPYEQYF. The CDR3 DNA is TGTGCCAGCAGGCGACCGGGACTAGCGGACCCCTACGAGCAGTACTTC.

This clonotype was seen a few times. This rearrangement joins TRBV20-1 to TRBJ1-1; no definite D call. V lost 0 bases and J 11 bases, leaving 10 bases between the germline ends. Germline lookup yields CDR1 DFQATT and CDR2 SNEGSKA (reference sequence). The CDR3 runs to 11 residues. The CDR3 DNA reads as TGCAGTGCTAGAGACTCCTCGGGGGCTTTCTTT. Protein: CSARDSSGAFF.

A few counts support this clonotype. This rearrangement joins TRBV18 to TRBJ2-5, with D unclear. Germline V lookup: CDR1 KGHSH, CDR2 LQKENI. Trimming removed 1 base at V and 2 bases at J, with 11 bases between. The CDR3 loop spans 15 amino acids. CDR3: CASSPLIDLQETQYF. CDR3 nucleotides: TGTGCCAGCTCACCACTTATCGACCTACAAGAGACCCAGTACTTC. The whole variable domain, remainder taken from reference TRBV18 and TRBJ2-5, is NAGVMQNPRHLVRRRGQEARLRCSPMKGHSHVYWYRQLPEEGLKFMVYLQKENIIDESGMPKERFSAEFPKEGPSILRIQQVVRGDSAAYFCASSPLIDLQETQYFGPGTRLLVL.

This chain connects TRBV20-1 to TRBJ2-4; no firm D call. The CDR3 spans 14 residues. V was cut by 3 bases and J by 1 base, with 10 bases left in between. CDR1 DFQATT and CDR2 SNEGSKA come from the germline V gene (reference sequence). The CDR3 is CSARGRLAKNIQYF. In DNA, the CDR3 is TGCAGTGCTAGGGGTCGTTTGGCCAAAAACATTCAGTACTTC.

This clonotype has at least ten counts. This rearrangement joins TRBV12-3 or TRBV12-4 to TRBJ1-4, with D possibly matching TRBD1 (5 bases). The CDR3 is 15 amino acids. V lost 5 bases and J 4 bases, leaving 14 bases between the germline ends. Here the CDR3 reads CASSLTGAVNEKLFF. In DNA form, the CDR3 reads TGTGCCAGCAGTCTGACCGGGGCGGTTAATGAAAAACTGTTTTTT.

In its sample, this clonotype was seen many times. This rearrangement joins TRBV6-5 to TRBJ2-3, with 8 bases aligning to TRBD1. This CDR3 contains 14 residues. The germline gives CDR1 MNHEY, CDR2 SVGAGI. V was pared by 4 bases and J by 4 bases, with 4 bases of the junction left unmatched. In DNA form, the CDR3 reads TGTGCCAGCAGTTCCGGGACAGGTTCAGATACGCAGTATTTT. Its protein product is CASSSGTGSDTQYF.

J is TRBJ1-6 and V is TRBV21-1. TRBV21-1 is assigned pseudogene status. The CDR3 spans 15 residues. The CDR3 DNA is TGTGCCAGCACCATTCCTAGGGGACCTAATTCACCCCTCCACTTT. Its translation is CASTIPRGPNSPLHF.

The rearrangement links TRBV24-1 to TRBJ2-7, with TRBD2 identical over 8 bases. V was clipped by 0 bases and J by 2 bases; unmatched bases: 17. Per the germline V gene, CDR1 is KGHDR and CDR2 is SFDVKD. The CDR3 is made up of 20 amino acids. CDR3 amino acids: CATSDLSPPVPSGCTYEQYF. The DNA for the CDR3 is TGTGCCACCAGTGATTTGAGCCCCCCCGTTCCTAGCGGGTGCACCTACGAGCAGTACTTC.

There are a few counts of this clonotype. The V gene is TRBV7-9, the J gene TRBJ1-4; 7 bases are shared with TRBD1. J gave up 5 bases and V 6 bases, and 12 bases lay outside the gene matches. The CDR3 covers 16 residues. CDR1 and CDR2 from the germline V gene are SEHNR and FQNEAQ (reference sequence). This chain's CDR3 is CASSSNRGTLNEKLFF. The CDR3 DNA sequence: TGTGCCAGCAGTTCGAACAGGGGCACTCTGAATGAAAAACTGTTTTTT.

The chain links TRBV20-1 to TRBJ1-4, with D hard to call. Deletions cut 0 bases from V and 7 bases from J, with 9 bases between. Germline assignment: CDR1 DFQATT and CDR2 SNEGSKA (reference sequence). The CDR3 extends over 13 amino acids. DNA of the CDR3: TGCAGTGCTAGAGACAGGAATATTGAAAAACTGTTTTTT. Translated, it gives CSARDRNIEKLFF.

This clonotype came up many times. CDR3 nucleotide sequence: TGTGCCAGCAGCTTAGAAGGGACTCTATACAATGAGCAGTTCTTC. It specifies CASSLEGTLYNEQFF. The chain combines TRBV7-2 with TRBJ2-1; possible D gene TRBD2, 6 bases. The CDR3 is 15 amino acids. Looked up from germline, CDR1 is SGHTA and CDR2 is FQGNSA. Trimming left V 1 base short and J 4 bases short, with 11 bases between.

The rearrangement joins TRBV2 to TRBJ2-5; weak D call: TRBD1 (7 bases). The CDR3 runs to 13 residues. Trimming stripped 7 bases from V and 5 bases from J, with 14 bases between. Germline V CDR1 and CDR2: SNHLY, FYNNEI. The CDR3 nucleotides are TGTGCCAGCATGGGGGGACAGAAGGAGACCCAGTACTTC. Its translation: CASMGGQKETQYF.

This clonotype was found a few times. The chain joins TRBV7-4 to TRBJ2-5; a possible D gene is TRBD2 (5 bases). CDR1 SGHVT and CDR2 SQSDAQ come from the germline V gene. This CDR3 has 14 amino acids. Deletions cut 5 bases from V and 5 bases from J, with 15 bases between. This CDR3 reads CASSPGLEKETQYF. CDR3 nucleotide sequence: TGTGCCAGCAGCCCCGGACTTGAAAAGGAGACCCAGTACTTC. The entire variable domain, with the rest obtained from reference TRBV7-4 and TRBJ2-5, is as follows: GAGVSQSPRYKVAKRGRDVALRCDSISGHVTLYWYRQTLGQGSEVLTYSQSDAQRDKSGRPSGRFSAERPERSVSTLKIQRTEQGDSAVYLCASSPGLEKETQYFGPGTRLLVL.

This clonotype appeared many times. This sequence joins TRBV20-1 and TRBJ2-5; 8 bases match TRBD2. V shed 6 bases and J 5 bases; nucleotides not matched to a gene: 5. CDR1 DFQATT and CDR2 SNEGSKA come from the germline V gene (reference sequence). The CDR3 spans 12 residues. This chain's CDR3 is CSALAGWETQYF. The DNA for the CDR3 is TGCAGTGCGCTAGCGGGTTGGGAGACCCAGTACTTC.

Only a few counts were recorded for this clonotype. This chain's CDR3 is CASSDIQGQVETQYF. CDR3 nucleotide sequence: TGTGCCAGCAGTGATATACAGGGGCAAGTGGAGACCCAGTACTTC. The chain uses TRBV28 and TRBJ2-5; 7 bases match TRBD1. J lost 5 bases, V lost 5 bases, and 11 bases had no gene match. CDR1 and CDR2 from the germline V gene are MDHEN and SYDVKM. The CDR3 length is 15 residues.

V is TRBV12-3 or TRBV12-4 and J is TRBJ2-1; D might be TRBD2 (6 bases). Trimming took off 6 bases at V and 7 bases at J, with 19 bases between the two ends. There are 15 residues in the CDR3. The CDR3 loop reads CASRFPGLTLNEQFF. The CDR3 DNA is TGTGCCAGCAGATTCCCGGGACTGACATTAAATGAGCAGTTCTTC.

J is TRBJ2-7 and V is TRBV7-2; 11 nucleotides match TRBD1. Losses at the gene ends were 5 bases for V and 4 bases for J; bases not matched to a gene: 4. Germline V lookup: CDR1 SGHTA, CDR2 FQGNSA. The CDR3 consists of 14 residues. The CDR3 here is CASSGQGAGYEQYF. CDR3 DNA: TGTGCCAGCAGCGGACAGGGGGCGGGGTACGAGCAGTACTTC.

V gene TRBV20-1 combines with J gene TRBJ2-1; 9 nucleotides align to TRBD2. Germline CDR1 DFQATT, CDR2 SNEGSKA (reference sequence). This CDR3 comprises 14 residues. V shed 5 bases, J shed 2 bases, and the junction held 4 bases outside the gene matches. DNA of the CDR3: TGCAGTGCTGATAGCGGGAGTACCTACAATGAGCAGTTCTTC. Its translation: CSADSGSTYNEQFF.

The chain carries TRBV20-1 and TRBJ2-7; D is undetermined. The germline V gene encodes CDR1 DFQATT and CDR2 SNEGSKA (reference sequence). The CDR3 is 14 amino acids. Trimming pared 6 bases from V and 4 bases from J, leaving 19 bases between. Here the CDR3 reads CSAMTAPSHYEQYF. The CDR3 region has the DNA TGCAGTGCCATGACTGCACCGTCCCATTACGAGCAGTACTTC.

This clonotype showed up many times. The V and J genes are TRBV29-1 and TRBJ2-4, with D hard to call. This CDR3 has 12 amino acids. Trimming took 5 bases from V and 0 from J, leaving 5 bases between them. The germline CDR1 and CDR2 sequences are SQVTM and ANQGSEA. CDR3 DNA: TGCAGCGTTCGACAAGCCAAAAACATTCAGTACTTC. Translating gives CSVRQAKNIQYF.